The following is a T cell receptor (beta chain) sequence with its context. No antigen is known for it. The data belong to a study of cytomegalovirus exposure and HLA in healthy donors. Notes on the study in general: Most TCR sequences showed up rarely, but some public TCRs showed up in many donors.

The method was immunoSEQ multiplex PCR; TCRdb's version includes in-frame clones alone and lacks a portion of them. The sample yields 250,000 to 400,000 clones, roughly 87% seen once. With 4 bases clipped from V and 1 base from J, the junction kept 6 bases outside the gene matches. The CDR3 extends over 17 amino acids. The germline V gene encodes CDR1 SEHNR and CDR2 FQNEAQ (reference sequence). The specimen sequenced was PBMCs. The gene calls are TRBV7-9 and TRBJ2-3; 12 bases are a match to TRBD2. This TCR derives from a man aged 25-45 years in good health and CMV-seronegative. CDR3 DNA: TGTGCCAGCAGCTCGAGACTAGCGGGGGCCCGCACAGATACGCAGTATTTT. This sequence encodes CASSSRLAGARTDTQYF. Full variable domain (outside the CDR3, taken from reference TRBV7-9 and TRBJ2-3): DTGVSQNPRHKITKRGQNVTFRCDPISEHNRLYWYRQTLGQGPEFLTYFQNEAQLEKSRLLSDRFSAERPKGSFSTLEIQRTEQGDSAMYLCASSSRLAGARTDTQYFGPGTRLTVL.